Included here is one T cell receptor (beta chain) sequence, with context. The antigen is not known. These data come from a study of T cell repertoires in cytomegalovirus infection. Study context: Public TCR beta signatures indicated both CMV infection and matching HLA type.

Study outcomes and limitations: In two of eight donors, the top clonotype was HLA-C-restricted CMV-specific. Individuals carrying CMV plus the relevant HLA were identified by cumulative frequency of public TCR beta families.

TCRdb re-analysed the reads in MiXCR, keeping a single row per CDR3 protein. The repertoire holds about 150,000 distinct CDR3 sequences, with 17% as singletons. The clonotype originates from a human donor in good health (CMV status not recorded). Some clones in this sample may be carry-over from other donors' samples. What was sequenced was CD8+ T cells from PBMCs.

This CDR3 reads CASRSRTTPANEQFF. CDR3 coding DNA: TGTGCCAGCCGTAGTAGGACTACTCCCGCCAATGAGCAGTTCTTC. The genes are TRBV7-8 and TRBJ2-1; D possibly corresponds to TRBD2 (6 bases). Trimming stripped 8 bases from V and 6 bases from J, with 20 bases between. This CDR3 comprises 15 residues. Germline loops: CDR1 SGHVS, CDR2 FQNEAQ.